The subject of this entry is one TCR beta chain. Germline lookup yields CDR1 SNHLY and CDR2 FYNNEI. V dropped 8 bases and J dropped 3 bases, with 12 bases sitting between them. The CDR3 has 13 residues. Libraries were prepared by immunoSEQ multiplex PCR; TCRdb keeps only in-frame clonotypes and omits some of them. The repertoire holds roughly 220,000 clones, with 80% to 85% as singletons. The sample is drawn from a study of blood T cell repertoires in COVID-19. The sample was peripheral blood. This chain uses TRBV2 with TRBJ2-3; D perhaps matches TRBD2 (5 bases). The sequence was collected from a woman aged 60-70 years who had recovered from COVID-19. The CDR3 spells CASLSLATDTQYF. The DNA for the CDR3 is TGTGCCAGCCTAAGTCTAGCAACAGATACGCAGTATTTT. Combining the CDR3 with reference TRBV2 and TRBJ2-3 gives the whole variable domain EPEVTQTPSHQVTQMGQEVILRCVPISNHLYFYWYRQILGQKVEFLVSFYNNEISEKSEIFDDQFSVERPDGSNFTLKIRSTKLEDSAMYFCASLSLATDTQYFGPGTRLTVL.